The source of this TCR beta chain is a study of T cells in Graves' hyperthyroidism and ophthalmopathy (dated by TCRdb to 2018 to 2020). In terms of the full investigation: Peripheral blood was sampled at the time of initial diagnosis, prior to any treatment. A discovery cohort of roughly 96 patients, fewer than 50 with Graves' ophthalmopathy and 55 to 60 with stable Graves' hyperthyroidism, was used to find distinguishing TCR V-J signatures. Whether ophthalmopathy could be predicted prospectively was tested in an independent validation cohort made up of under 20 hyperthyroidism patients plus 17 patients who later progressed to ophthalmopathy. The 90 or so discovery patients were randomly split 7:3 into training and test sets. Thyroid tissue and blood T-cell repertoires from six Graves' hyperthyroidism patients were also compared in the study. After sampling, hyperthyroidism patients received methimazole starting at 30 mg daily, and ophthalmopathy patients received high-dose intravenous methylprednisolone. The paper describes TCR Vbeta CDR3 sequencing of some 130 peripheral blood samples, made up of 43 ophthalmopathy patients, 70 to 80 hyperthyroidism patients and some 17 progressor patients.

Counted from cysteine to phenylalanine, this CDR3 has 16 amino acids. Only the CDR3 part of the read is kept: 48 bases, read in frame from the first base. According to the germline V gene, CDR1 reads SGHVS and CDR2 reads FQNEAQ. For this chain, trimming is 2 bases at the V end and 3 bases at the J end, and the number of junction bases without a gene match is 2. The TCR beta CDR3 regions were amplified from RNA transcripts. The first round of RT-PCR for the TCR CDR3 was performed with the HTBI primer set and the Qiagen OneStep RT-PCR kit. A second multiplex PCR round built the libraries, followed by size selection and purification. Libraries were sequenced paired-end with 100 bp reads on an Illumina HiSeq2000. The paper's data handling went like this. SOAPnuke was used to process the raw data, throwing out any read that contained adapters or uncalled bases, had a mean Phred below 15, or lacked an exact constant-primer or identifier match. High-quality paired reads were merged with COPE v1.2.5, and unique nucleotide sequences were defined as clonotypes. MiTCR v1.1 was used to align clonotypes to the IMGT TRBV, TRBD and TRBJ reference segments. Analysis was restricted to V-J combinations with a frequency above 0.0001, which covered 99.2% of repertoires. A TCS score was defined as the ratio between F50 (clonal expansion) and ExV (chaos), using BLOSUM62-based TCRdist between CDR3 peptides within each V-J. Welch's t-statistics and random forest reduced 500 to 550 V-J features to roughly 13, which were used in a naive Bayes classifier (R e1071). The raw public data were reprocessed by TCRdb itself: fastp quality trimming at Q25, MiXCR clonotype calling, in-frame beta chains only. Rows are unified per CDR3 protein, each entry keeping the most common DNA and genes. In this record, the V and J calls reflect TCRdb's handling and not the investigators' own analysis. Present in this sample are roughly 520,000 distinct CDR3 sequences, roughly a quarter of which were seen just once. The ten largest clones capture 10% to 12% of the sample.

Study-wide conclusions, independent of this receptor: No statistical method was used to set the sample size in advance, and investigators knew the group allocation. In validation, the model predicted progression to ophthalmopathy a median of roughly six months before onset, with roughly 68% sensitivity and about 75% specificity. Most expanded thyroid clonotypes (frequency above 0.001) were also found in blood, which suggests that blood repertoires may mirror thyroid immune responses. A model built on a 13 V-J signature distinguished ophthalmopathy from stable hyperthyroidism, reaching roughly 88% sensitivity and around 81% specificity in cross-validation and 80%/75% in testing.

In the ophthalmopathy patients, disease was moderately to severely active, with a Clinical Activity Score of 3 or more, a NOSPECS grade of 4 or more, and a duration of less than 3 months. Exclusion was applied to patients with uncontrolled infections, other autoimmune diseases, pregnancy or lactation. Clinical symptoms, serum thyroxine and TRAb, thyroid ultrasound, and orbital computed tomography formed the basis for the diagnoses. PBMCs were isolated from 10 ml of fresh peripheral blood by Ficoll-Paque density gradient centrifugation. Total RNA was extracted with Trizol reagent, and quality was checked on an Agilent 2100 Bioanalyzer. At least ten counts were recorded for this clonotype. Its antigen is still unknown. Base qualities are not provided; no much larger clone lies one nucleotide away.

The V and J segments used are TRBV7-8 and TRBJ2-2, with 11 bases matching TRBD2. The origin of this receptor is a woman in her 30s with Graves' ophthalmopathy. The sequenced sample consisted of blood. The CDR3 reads CASSLLAGGYTGELFF. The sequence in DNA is TGTGCCAGCAGCTTACTAGCGGGGGGTTACACCGGGGAGCTGTTTTTT.